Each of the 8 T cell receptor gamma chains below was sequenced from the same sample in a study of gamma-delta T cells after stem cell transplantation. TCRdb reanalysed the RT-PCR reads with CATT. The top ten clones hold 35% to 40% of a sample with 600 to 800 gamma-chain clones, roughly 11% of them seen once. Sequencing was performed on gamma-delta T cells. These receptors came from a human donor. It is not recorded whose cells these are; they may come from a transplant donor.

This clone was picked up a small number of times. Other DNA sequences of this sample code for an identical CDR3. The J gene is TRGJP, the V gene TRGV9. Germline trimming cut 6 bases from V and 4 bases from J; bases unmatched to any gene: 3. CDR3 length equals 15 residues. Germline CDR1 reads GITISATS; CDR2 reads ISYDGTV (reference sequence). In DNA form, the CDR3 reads TGTGCCTTGTGGTCTCAAGAGTTGGGCAAAAAAATCAAGGTATTT. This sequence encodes CALWSQELGKKIKVF.

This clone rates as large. The CDR3: CALWEPQPRGLGKKIKVF. As DNA, the CDR3 is TGTGCCTTGTGGGAGCCTCAGCCCAGGGGGTTGGGCAAAAAAATCAAGGTATTT. The gene calls are TRGV9 and TRGJP. Germline-derived CDR1 and CDR2 are GITISATS and ISYDGTV (reference sequence). The CDR3 consists of 18 residues. With V trimmed by 3 bases and J by 9 bases, 14 bases remained unmatched.

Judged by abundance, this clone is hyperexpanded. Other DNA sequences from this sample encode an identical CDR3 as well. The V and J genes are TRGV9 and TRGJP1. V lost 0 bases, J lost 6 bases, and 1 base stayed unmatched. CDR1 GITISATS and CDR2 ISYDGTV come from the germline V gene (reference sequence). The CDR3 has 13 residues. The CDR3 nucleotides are TGTGCCTTGTGGGAGGTGCCTGGTTGGTTCAAGATATTT. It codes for CALWEVPGWFKIF.

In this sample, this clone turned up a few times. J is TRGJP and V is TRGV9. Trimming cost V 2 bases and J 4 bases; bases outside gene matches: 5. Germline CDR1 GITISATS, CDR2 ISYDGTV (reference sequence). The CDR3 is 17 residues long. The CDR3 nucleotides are TGTGCCTTGTGGGAGGCTTCTCAAGAGTTGGGCAAAAAAATCAAGGTATTT. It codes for CALWEASQELGKKIKVF.

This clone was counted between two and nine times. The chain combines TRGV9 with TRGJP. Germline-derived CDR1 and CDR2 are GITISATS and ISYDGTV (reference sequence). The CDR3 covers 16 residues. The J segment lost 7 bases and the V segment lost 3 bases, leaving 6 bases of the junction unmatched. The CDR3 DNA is TGTGCCTTGTGGGAGCTTGCGGAGTTGGGCAAAAAAATCAAGGTATTT. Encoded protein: CALWELAELGKKIKVF.

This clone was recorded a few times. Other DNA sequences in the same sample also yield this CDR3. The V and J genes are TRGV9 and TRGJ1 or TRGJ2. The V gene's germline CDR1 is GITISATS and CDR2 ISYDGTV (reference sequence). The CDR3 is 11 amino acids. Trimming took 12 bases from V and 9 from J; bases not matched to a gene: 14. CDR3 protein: CALSPLLKKLF. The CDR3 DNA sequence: TGTGCCCTGTCACCCTTACTTAAGAAACTCTTT.

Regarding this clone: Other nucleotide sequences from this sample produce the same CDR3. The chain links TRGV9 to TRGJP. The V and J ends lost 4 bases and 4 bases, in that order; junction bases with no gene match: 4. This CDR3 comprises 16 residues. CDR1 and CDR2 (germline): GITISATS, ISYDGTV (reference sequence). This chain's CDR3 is CALWDPQELGKKIKVF. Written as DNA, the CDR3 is TGTGCCTTGTGGGACCCCCAAGAGTTGGGCAAAAAAATCAAGGTATTT.

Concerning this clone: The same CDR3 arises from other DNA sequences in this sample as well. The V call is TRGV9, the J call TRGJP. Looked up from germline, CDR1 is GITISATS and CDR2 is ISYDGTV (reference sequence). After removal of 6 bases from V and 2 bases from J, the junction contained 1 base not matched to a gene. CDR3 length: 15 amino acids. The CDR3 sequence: CALWRQELGKKIKVF. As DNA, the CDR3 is TGTGCCTTGTGGAGGCAAGAGTTGGGCAAAAAAATCAAGGTATTT.